Each of the 27 T cell receptor beta chains below was sequenced from the same sample in a study of T cell responses to AZD1222 COVID-19 vaccine. Profiled with immunoSEQ multiplex PCR; TCRdb holds only in-frame clones, not every one. The table has over 130,000 clones, just under 95% seen once. Source: peripheral blood, taken on day 0 of AZD1222 vaccination. These receptors were obtained from an adult in good health.

V and J are TRBV5-1 and TRBJ1-2, with D possibly being TRBD1 (5 bases). The CDR3 loop spans 13 amino acids. Germline V CDR1 and CDR2: SGHRS, YFSETQ. Trimming took 3 bases from V and 4 from J, leaving 10 bases between them. CDR3 region: CASSSGDFYGYTF. CDR3 coding DNA: TGCGCCAGCAGCTCGGGGGACTTCTATGGCTACACCTTC.

The rearrangement links TRBV4-1 to TRBJ2-5, with D uncertain. The CDR3 is 13 amino acids. Trimming shortened V by 0 bases and J by 4 bases, and 6 bases separated the two germline ends. CDR1 and CDR2 (germline): MGHRA, YSYEKL. This CDR3 is CASSQDIAETQYF. In DNA form, the CDR3 reads TGCGCCAGCAGCCAAGATATAGCAGAGACCCAGTACTTC.

The gene calls are TRBV5-6 and TRBJ2-1; 10 bases are a match to TRBD1. V dropped 5 bases and J dropped 6; count of bases not matched to a gene: 11. The CDR3 loop spans 16 amino acids. Germline lookup yields CDR1 SGHDT and CDR2 YYEEEE. The CDR3 region is CASSPTGTGEINEQFF. For the CDR3, the DNA is TGTGCCAGCAGTCCAACCGGGACAGGGGAGATCAATGAGCAGTTCTTC.

This clone has only one observation. The chain is built from TRBV28 and TRBJ1-1; no clear D. CDR3 length: 13 residues. V was clipped by 6 bases and J by 9 bases, with 17 bases between them. CDR1 is MDHEN and CDR2 is SYDVKM in the germline V gene. This CDR3 is CASRLTSEGKAFF. DNA for the CDR3: TGTGCCAGCAGGCTGACATCGGAAGGGAAAGCTTTCTTT.

The V call is TRBV6-5, the J call TRBJ2-7; D call uncertain. Per germline, CDR1 MNHEY and CDR2 SVGAGI. The V and J ends lost 8 bases and 3 bases respectively, with 11 bases between them. The CDR3 contains 12 residues. DNA of the CDR3: TGTGCCAGCCGGCAGAGAGACTACGAGCAGTACTTC. Translated, it gives CASRQRDYEQYF.

The chain carries TRBV7-9 and TRBJ2-7; 9 bases fit TRBD1. J lost 1 base, V lost 4 bases, and 17 bases had no gene match. This CDR3 contains 19 residues. CDR1 and CDR2 from the germline V gene are SEHNR and FQNEAQ (reference sequence). The CDR3 DNA sequence: TGTGCCAGCAGCTCAACCGGGACAGGGACGATATCAGGGTCCTACGAGCAGTACTTC. Protein product: CASSSTGTGTISGSYEQYF.

The count of this clone is one. V usage is TRBV10-2 and J usage is TRBJ2-6, with D hard to call. The CDR3 covers 16 residues. V lost 8 bases and J lost 0, with 14 bases in between. Germline V gene sequence: CDR1 WSHSY, CDR2 SAAADI. CDR3 sequence (DNA): TGCGCCAGCTTCCCCTCTTCGAGCTCTGGGGCCAACGTCCTGACTTTC. This sequence encodes CASFPSSSSGANVLTF.

The V gene is TRBV27, the J gene TRBJ2-5, with TRBD2 as a possible D gene (6 bases). The CDR3 sequence is 15 residues long. CDR1 and CDR2 (germline): MNHEY, SMNVEV (reference sequence). Trimming left V 5 bases short and J 4 bases short, with 17 bases between. The chain's CDR3 is CASSPPPGELETQYF. CDR3 in DNA: TGTGCCAGCAGTCCGCCCCCGGGGGAACTAGAGACCCAGTACTTC.

The rearrangement links TRBV6-6 to TRBJ2-7, with D tentatively TRBD1 (6 bases). Germline CDR1 is MNHNY and CDR2 is SVGAGI (reference sequence). V was clipped by 8 bases and J by 4 bases, with 15 bases between them. The CDR3 is 13 amino acids. Here the CDR3 DNA reads TGTGCCAGCGCCCAGGGGAACTATTACGAGCAGTACTTC. It is translated as CASAQGNYYEQYF.

The chain combines TRBV6-5 with TRBJ2-1, with D perhaps matching TRBD1 or TRBD2 (5 bases each). The length of the CDR3 is 13 residues. The germline gives CDR1 MNHEY, CDR2 SVGAGI. Trimming took 6 bases from V and 12 from J, leaving 18 bases between them. Written as DNA, the CDR3 is TGTGCCAGCAGGGCTACAGGTGGGGAGAGGCAGTTCTTC. The encoded protein is CASRATGGERQFF.

The chain carries TRBV6-5 and TRBJ2-6, with D possibly matching TRBD1 (5 bases). The CDR3 loop spans 14 amino acids. V gave up 9 bases and J gave up 2 bases, with 11 bases separating them. Germline loops: CDR1 MNHEY, CDR2 SVGAGI. The CDR3 spells CARKGLAGANVLTF. In DNA form, the CDR3 reads TGTGCCAGGAAGGGGTTAGCTGGGGCCAACGTCCTGACTTTC.

The CDR3 here is CATEGVSYEQYF. CDR3 nucleotide sequence: TGTGCCACCGAGGGGGTTTCCTACGAGCAGTACTTC. The V call is TRBV3-1 (or the pseudogene TRBV3-2), the J call TRBJ2-7; D may be TRBD1 (6 bases). Trimming shortened V by 10 bases and J by 1 base, and 11 bases separated the two germline ends. There are 12 residues in the CDR3. Germline assignment: CDR1 LGHDT and CDR2 YNNKEL (reference sequence).

The chain uses TRBV3-1 (or the pseudogene TRBV3-2) and TRBJ1-5; TRBD1 is a possible D gene (5 bases). Trimming stripped 5 bases from V and 5 bases from J, with 16 bases between. The CDR3 contains 15 residues. Germline lookup yields CDR1 LGHDT and CDR2 YNNKEL (reference sequence). The CDR3 region has the DNA TGTGCCAGCAGCTCGTTCAGGGACCCCGATCAGCCCCAGCATTTT. It encodes CASSSFRDPDQPQHF.

This chain connects TRBV9 to TRBJ2-3, with TRBD2 identical over 8 bases. V was pared by 3 bases and J by 1 base, with 4 bases of the junction left unmatched. CDR3 length equals 15 residues. Germline-derived CDR1 and CDR2 are SGDLS and YYNGEE. For the CDR3, the DNA is TGTGCCAGCAGCGAAACTAGCGGACGCACAGATACGCAGTATTTT. Its translation: CASSETSGRTDTQYF. The full variable domain, completed using reference TRBV9 and TRBJ2-3, is DSGVTQTPKHLITATGQRVTLRCSPRSGDLSVYWYQQSLDQGLQFLIQYYNGEERAKGNILERFSAQQFPDLHSELNLSSLELGDSALYFCASSETSGRTDTQYFGPGTRLTVL.

The chain joins TRBV15 to TRBJ2-1; 12 nucleotides agree with TRBD2. The CDR3 covers 15 residues. After removal of 2 bases from V and 5 bases from J, the junction contained 1 base not matched to a gene. Germline-derived CDR1 and CDR2 are LNHNV and YYDKDF (reference sequence). CDR3 DNA sequence: TGTGCCACCAGCAGAAGGACTAGCGGGGACAATGAGCAGTTCTTC. This encodes CATSRRTSGDNEQFF. The full variable domain, in which reference TRBV15 and TRBJ2-1 provide the parts outside the CDR3, is DAMVIQNPRYQVTQFGKPVTLSCSQTLNHNVMYWYQQKSSQAPKLLFHYYDKDFNNEADTPDNFQSRRPNTSFCFLDIRSPGLGDTAMYLCATSRRTSGDNEQFFGPGTRLTVL.

V gene TRBV4-2 combines with J gene TRBJ2-2, with 12 bases lining up with TRBD2. This CDR3 spans 15 amino acids. The ends lost 4 bases at V and 5 bases at J; junction bases unmatched: 2. Germline CDR1 LGHNA, CDR2 YNFKEQ. Here the CDR3 reads CASSLGLAGTGELFF. In DNA form, the CDR3 reads TGTGCCAGCAGCCTAGGACTAGCGGGGACCGGGGAGCTGTTTTTT.

The chain employs TRBV3-1 (or the pseudogene TRBV3-2) and TRBJ1-3; TRBD1 is a possible D gene (5 bases). The CDR3 has 17 amino acids. V shed 8 bases and J shed 0 bases, with 20 bases lying between them. In germline, CDR1 is LGHDT, CDR2 YNNKEL (reference sequence). DNA of the CDR3: TGTGCCAGCCGGGACGGATACCTAAGCTCCTCTGGAAACACCATATATTTT. This translates into CASRDGYLSSSGNTIYF.

The chain has TRBV14 and TRBJ2-3, with 9 nucleotides matching TRBD1. The CDR3 covers 19 residues. The V segment lost 6 bases and the J segment 0 bases; nucleotides outside the gene matches: 16. Per the germline V gene, CDR1 is SGHDN and CDR2 is FVKESK. Here the CDR3 DNA reads TGTGCCAGCAGAAGTTTAGACAGGGGGTTAGGAACTAGCACAGATACGCAGTATTTT. This gives the protein CASRSLDRGLGTSTDTQYF. Complete variable domain (other parts from reference TRBV14 and TRBJ2-3): EAGVTQFPSHSVIEKGQTVTLRCDPISGHDNLYWYRRVMGKEIKFLLHFVKESKQDESGMPNNRFLAERTGGTYSTLKVQPAELEDSGVYFCASRSLDRGLGTSTDTQYFGPGTRLTVL.

The chain carries TRBV14 and TRBJ2-7; tentatively, D is TRBD1 (6 bases). The germline gives CDR1 SGHDN, CDR2 FVKESK. V was pared by 3 bases and J by 7 bases, with 13 bases between. This CDR3 is built from 13 residues. CDR3 residues: CASSQGHSGEQYF. In DNA form, the CDR3 reads TGTGCCAGCAGCCAGGGACACTCTGGAGAGCAGTACTTC.

The V and J genes are TRBV5-1 and TRBJ1-1; TRBD1 aligns across 7 bases. The ends lost 4 bases at V and 4 bases at J; junction bases unmatched: 4. Germline CDR1 is SGHRS and CDR2 is YFSETQ. The length of the CDR3 is 13 residues. The CDR3 protein is CASSPGTATEAFF. CDR3 bases: TGCGCCAGCAGCCCTGGGACAGCCACTGAAGCTTTCTTT.

The rearrangement joins TRBV11-3 to TRBJ2-1; 10 bases are a match to TRBD2. Trimming took 3 bases from V and 3 from J; bases not matched to a gene: 2. Per the germline V gene, CDR1 is SGHNT and CDR2 is YENEEA. The CDR3 sequence is 15 residues long. The CDR3 loop is CASSLSGGGYNEQFF. For the CDR3, the DNA is TGTGCCAGCAGCTTGAGCGGGGGGGGCTACAATGAGCAGTTCTTC.

The rearrangement links TRBV7-2 to TRBJ2-3; 10 bases agree with TRBD2. The germline CDR1 and CDR2 sequences are SGHTA and FQGNSA. With 8 bases clipped from V and 1 base from J, the junction kept 6 bases outside the gene matches. The CDR3 loop spans 15 amino acids. The CDR3 region is CASLQAGGGTDTQYF. CDR3 coding DNA: TGTGCCAGCCTTCAAGCGGGGGGGGGCACAGATACGCAGTATTTT.

The chain uses TRBV19 and TRBJ2-4, with a weak D call TRBD1 (6 bases). Between the trimmed V and J ends, which lost 5 bases and 6 bases, there was a span of 14 bases. The V gene's germline CDR1 is LNHDA and CDR2 SQIVND (reference sequence). The length of the CDR3 is 14 residues. DNA of the CDR3: TGTGCCAGTAGTCCTACAGGGCGTGGAAACATTCAGTACTTC. Translated, it gives CASSPTGRGNIQYF.

The chain has TRBV7-9 and TRBJ1-1, with D perhaps TRBD1 (5 bases). The germline gives CDR1 SEHNR, CDR2 FQNEAQ (reference sequence). The V gene lost 5 bases and the J gene lost 0 bases, with 13 bases spanning the gap. The CDR3 has 15 residues. The CDR3 nucleotides read TGTGCCAGCAGCCTGTTGACAGTTATGAACACTGAAGCTTTCTTT. It specifies CASSLLTVMNTEAFF.

The CDR3 DNA follows: TGTGCCAGCAGCCCGAACACGGGTGGTAATCAGCCCCAGCATTTT. This codes for CASSPNTGGNQPQHF. The chain couples TRBV3-1 (or the pseudogene TRBV3-2) to TRBJ1-5; D remains ambiguous. Per the germline V gene, CDR1 is LGHDT and CDR2 is YNNKEL (reference sequence). CDR3 length: 15 residues. V was pared by 4 bases and J by 4 bases, with 14 bases between.

This clone appeared a single time. This chain links TRBV6-5 with TRBJ2-3; D is possibly TRBD1 (6 bases). V gave up 6 bases and J gave up 4 bases, with 14 bases separating them. The CDR3 runs 14 residues. CDR1 and CDR2 (germline): MNHEY, SVGAGI. The CDR3 DNA is TGTGCCAGCAGGCAGGGGTTAGGTGCAGATACGCAGTATTTT. This translates into CASRQGLGADTQYF.

V and J are TRBV11-2 and TRBJ1-1; possible D gene TRBD1, 5 bases. Trimming cost V 1 base and J 7 bases, with 10 bases left between them. CDR3 length equals 13 residues. Germline CDR1 reads SGHAT; CDR2 reads FQNNGV. The CDR3 DNA follows: TGTGCCAGCAGCTTAGGACCGGGGGATGAAGCTTTCTTT. Its protein is CASSLGPGDEAFF.